The sequence of this T cell receptor (beta chain) was determined in a study of response to subunit inactivated influenza vaccine. Regarding the study as a whole: That few new T cells are recruited by each seasonal influenza vaccination was the authors' suggestion.

This clonotype was detected ten times or more. Antigen unknown. Each CDR3 protein is one row after TCRdb ran MiXCR on the RT-PCR reads. Here the sample spans more than 450,000 distinct CDR3 sequences, over 9.5% being singletons. This TCR derives from a man aged 45 to 65 who received an inactivated influenza vaccine. The source was PBMCs from blood, collected on the day of vaccination.

The CDR3 region has the DNA TGTGCCAGCAGTTTTCGACTAGCGAAAATCAATGAGCAGTTCTTC. It codes for CASSFRLAKINEQFF. The rearrangement joins TRBV12-3 or TRBV12-4 to TRBJ2-1, with 8 bases fitting TRBD2. This CDR3 has 15 residues. Losses at the gene ends were 3 bases for V and 6 bases for J; bases not matched to a gene: 7.